This T cell receptor (beta chain) was documented in a study of blood T cell repertoires in COVID-19. This table comes from immunoSEQ multiplex PCR, and its TCRdb copy is limited to in-frame clones, with some not included. This table has approximately 210,000 clones, roughly 80% appearing once. V lost 5 bases, J lost 0 bases, and 14 bases lay in between. Germline V gene sequence: CDR1 SGHAT, CDR2 FQNNGV. CDR3 length: 15 residues. The sequenced sample was peripheral blood. The chain uses TRBV11-2 and TRBJ2-7; D possibly corresponds to TRBD1 (6 bases). This TCR was recovered from a man between 60 and 70 years old with COVID-19, enrolled during active disease. The CDR3 bases are TGTGCCAGCAGCCCTAACAGGGCCCTCTCCTACGAGCAGTACTTC. This codes for CASSPNRALSYEQYF.